Each of the 26 T cell receptor beta chains below was sequenced from the same sample in a study of vaccination and CD4 T cells after COVID-19. The antigens for these receptors are not known. The Oncomine TCR Beta short-read assay sequenced DNA from cultured CD4+ T cells. TCRdb fed the PCR reads into MiXCR, producing one record per CDR3 protein. The sample records approximately 6,000 distinct CDR3 sequences, roughly 44% being singletons. Indicated treatment: roughly 11-day PBMC culture with coronavirus spike peptide pools or control peptides (ViraFEST assay). Before the COVID-19 pandemic (2011-2018), CD4+ T cells were obtained from the unexposed donor. The source material was CD4+ T cells from blood, cultured in vitro. Receptors were obtained from a human donor in good health.

The chain has TRBV10-3 and TRBJ2-2; D gene unclear. The CDR3 sequence is 14 residues long. V was clipped by 5 bases and J by 6 bases, with 13 bases between them. Germline CDR1 is ENHRY and CDR2 is SYGVKD. The CDR3 reads CAISTEGIAGELFF. CDR3 coding DNA: TGTGCCATCAGTACTGAAGGAATAGCCGGGGAGCTGTTTTTT.

The chain is built from TRBV20-1 and TRBJ2-3, with D possibly being TRBD2 (6 bases). V lost 7 bases and J 1 base, leaving 15 bases between the germline ends. The CDR3 contains 14 residues. Looked up from germline, CDR1 is DFQATT and CDR2 is SNEGSKA (reference sequence). The CDR3 loop is CSGCWGGGTDTQYF. CDR3 DNA: TGCAGTGGTTGTTGGGGCGGGGGCACAGATACGCAGTATTTT.

CDR3 loop: CASSLEGAGGRGEQYF. The CDR3 region has the DNA TGCGCCAGCAGCTTGGAAGGGGCAGGAGGGAGGGGCGAGCAGTACTTC. The rearrangement uses TRBV5-1 and TRBJ2-7; TRBD2 matches 7 bases. V dropped 0 bases and J dropped 6; count of bases not matched to a gene: 12. Germline V lookup: CDR1 SGHRS, CDR2 YFSETQ. The CDR3 sequence is 16 residues long.

This chain connects TRBV24-1 to TRBJ2-1; the D is unclear. Germline V gives CDR1 KGHDR, CDR2 SFDVKD. This CDR3 contains 13 residues. Trimming removed 1 base at V and 6 bases at J, with 6 bases between. The CDR3 protein is CATSDLRTNEQFF. CDR3 in DNA: TGTGCCACCAGTGATTTAAGGACCAATGAGCAGTTCTTC.

The J gene is TRBJ1-1, the V gene TRBV19; TRBD1 matches 10 bases. CDR3 length equals 13 residues. Germline CDR1 is LNHDA and CDR2 is SQIVND (reference sequence). With 10 bases clipped from V and 5 bases from J, the junction kept 7 bases outside the gene matches. The CDR3 loop reads CATTGTGVTEAFF. Written as DNA, the CDR3 is TGTGCCACTACCGGGACAGGGGTAACTGAAGCTTTCTTT.

CDR3 DNA: TGTGCCGGCGAACGAGACGCCGGGACTTCAACGCAGTATTTT. Translated, it gives CAGERDAGTSTQYF. This chain connects TRBV2 to TRBJ2-3, with D perhaps TRBD2 (6 bases). This CDR3 comprises 14 residues. Germline CDR1 is SNHLY and CDR2 is FYNNEI. The V and J ends lost 11 bases and 9 bases respectively, with 24 bases between them. Full variable domain (rest looked up from reference TRBV2 and TRBJ2-3): EPEVTQTPSHQVTQMGQEVILRCVPISNHLYFYWYRQILGQKVEFLVSFYNNEISEKSEIFDDQFSVERPDGSNFTLKIRSTKLEDSAMYFCAGERDAGTSTQYFGPGTRLTVL.

This clonotype has only a few counts. The chain is built from TRBV6-5 and TRBJ2-2; D remains ambiguous. V lost 3 bases to trimming and J lost 1 base, with 6 bases between them. The CDR3 loop spans 14 amino acids. Per germline, CDR1 MNHEY and CDR2 SVGAGI. CDR3 residues: CASSYGENTGELFF. The CDR3 DNA follows: TGTGCCAGCAGTTATGGGGAGAACACCGGGGAGCTGTTTTTT.

The rearrangement joins TRBV19 to TRBJ2-7, with D possibly called TRBD1 or TRBD2 (5 bases each). The CDR3 contains 14 residues. V lost 4 bases, J lost 4 bases, and 14 bases lay in between. Germline V gene data show CDR1 as LNHDA and CDR2 as SQIVND (reference sequence). This CDR3 is CASSNGGIRYEQYF. DNA of the CDR3: TGTGCCAGTAGTAATGGGGGTATCCGATACGAGCAGTACTTC.

V usage is TRBV6-5 and J usage is TRBJ1-2; TRBD1 agrees at 10 bases. The CDR3 is made up of 14 amino acids. V shed 2 bases, J shed 5 bases, and the junction held 2 bases outside the gene matches. Germline V gene sequence: CDR1 MNHEY, CDR2 SVGAGI. CDR3 sequence (DNA): TGTGCCAGCAGTTACCGGACAGGGGGATATGGCTACACCTTC. Amino acids: CASSYRTGGYGYTF.

The table lists this clonotype with a few counts. This chain joins TRBV7-9 and TRBJ1-1, with D uncertain. CDR3 length equals 13 residues. Germline V gene sequence: CDR1 SEHNR, CDR2 FQNEAQ (reference sequence). Trimming pared 1 base from V and 8 bases from J, leaving 11 bases between. The CDR3 nucleotides read TGTGCCAGCAGCTTAGGCGGCAGGCCGGAAGCTTTCTTT. Protein: CASSLGGRPEAFF.

V gene TRBV21-1 combines with J gene TRBJ1-5; TRBD1 is taken as the D call from the table, unchecked against the DNA. TRBV21-1 is an annotated pseudogene. The CDR3 runs 15 residues. CDR3: CASSSGQGVRQPQHF. For the CDR3, the DNA is TGTGCCAGCAGTAGCGGACAGGGTGTACGTCAGCCCCAGCATTTT.

The J gene is TRBJ1-2, the V gene TRBV5-1, with 7 bases lining up with TRBD1. Germline CDR1 and CDR2: SGHRS and YFSETQ. With 3 bases clipped from V and 2 bases from J, the junction kept 10 bases outside the gene matches. The CDR3 consists of 16 residues. CDR3 protein: CASSSGLQQGNYGYTF. The CDR3 nucleotides are TGCGCCAGCAGCTCGGGACTGCAACAGGGGAACTATGGCTACACCTTC.

This clonotype was counted a few times. The V and J genes are TRBV6-5 and TRBJ1-1; no clear D. The CDR3 runs to 15 residues. V was cut by 1 base and J by 2 bases, with 11 bases left in between. Germline V CDR1 and CDR2: MNHEY, SVGAGI. The CDR3 spells CASSYLLGLNTEAFF. Here the CDR3 DNA reads TGTGCCAGCAGTTACTTACTCGGACTCAACACTGAAGCTTTCTTT.

This clonotype was counted between two and nine times. The rearrangement links TRBV7-3 to TRBJ2-5; the D gene could be TRBD1 or TRBD2 (5 bases each). Germline CDR1 reads SGHTA; CDR2 reads FQGTGA. This CDR3 contains 14 residues. Trimming cost V 5 bases and J 1 base, with 11 bases left between them. The chain's CDR3 is CASSLGPTQETQYF. In nucleotides, the CDR3 is TGTGCCAGCAGCCTGGGACCAACCCAAGAGACCCAGTACTTC.

CDR3 amino acids: CASSLFGTSDVKLFF. CDR3 sequence (DNA): TGTGCCAGTAGTCTCTTCGGGACTAGTGATGTTAAGCTGTTTTTT. V and J are TRBV19 and TRBJ2-2, with 8 positions matching TRBD2. This CDR3 spans 15 amino acids. The germline CDR1 and CDR2 sequences are LNHDA and SQIVND (reference sequence). V shed 5 bases, J shed 12 bases, and the junction held 14 bases outside the gene matches.

This clonotype was seen more than once but under ten times. The chain links TRBV2 to TRBJ2-7; D may be TRBD1 (6 bases). The V end was cut by 6 bases, the J end by 5 bases, with 11 bases between. Germline V CDR1 and CDR2: SNHLY, FYNNEI. The CDR3 contains 12 residues. The CDR3 spells CASRWDNNEQYF. The CDR3 coding sequence is TGTGCCAGCAGGTGGGACAATAACGAGCAGTACTTC.

This rearrangement joins TRBV20-1 to TRBJ1-6; 10 nucleotides align to TRBD1. J gave up 10 bases and V 3 bases, and 3 bases lay outside the gene matches. CDR1 and CDR2 from the germline V gene are DFQATT and SNEGSKA (reference sequence). CDR3 length equals 13 residues. The CDR3, as DNA: TGCAGTGCTAGGGGGACAGGGGTCTCACCCCTCCACTTT. Protein product: CSARGTGVSPLHF.

This sequence joins TRBV6-2 or TRBV6-3 and TRBJ1-5; maybe TRBD1 (6 bases). CDR1 is MNHEY, CDR2 SVGEGT, per germline. V lost 4 bases, J lost 8 bases, and 15 bases lay in between. The CDR3 runs to 14 residues. The CDR3 sequence is CASSFRGPPKPQHF. The CDR3 bases are TGTGCCAGCAGTTTCAGGGGCCCCCCGAAGCCCCAGCATTTT.

This clonotype was picked up a small number of times. The V gene is TRBV5-1, the J gene TRBJ2-7; unclear D gene. With 3 bases removed from V and 5 bases from J, the gap between germline ends came to 18 bases. Germline values: CDR1 SGHRS, CDR2 YFSETQ. There are 15 residues in the CDR3. In DNA form, the CDR3 reads TGCGCCAGCAGCTGGTCTCTTCGCCTCGGTGACGAGCAGTACTTC. This gives the protein CASSWSLRLGDEQYF.

This clonotype came up a few times. The genes are TRBV6-1 and TRBJ2-3; D might be TRBD1 (5 bases). V lost 4 bases to trimming and J lost 8 bases, with 19 bases between them. CDR3 size: 15 residues. Germline assignment: CDR1 MNHNS and CDR2 SASEGT. CDR3 in amino acids: CASSVTGAELGTQYF. The DNA of the CDR3 is TGTGCCAGCAGTGTTACTGGGGCCGAGCTAGGTACGCAGTATTTT.

This clonotype came up a few times. V and J are TRBV7-9 and TRBJ1-2, with D possibly being TRBD1 (6 bases). Per germline, CDR1 SEHNR and CDR2 FQNEAQ (reference sequence). Trimming took 2 bases from V and 7 from J, leaving 17 bases between them. CDR3 size: 15 residues. The chain's CDR3 is CASSLTGGQLTGYTF. The CDR3 DNA sequence: TGTGCCAGCAGCTTAACAGGCGGACAGTTGACTGGCTACACCTTC.

The rearrangement joins TRBV29-1 to TRBJ1-2; 8 nucleotides agree with TRBD1. Germline V gene data show CDR1 as SQVTM and CDR2 as ANQGSEA. V was pared by 8 bases and J by 8 bases, with 10 bases of the junction left unmatched. The CDR3 runs 12 residues. This chain's CDR3 is CSLHQGADGYTF. DNA of the CDR3: TGCAGCTTACATCAGGGGGCGGACGGCTACACCTTC.

The rearrangement joins TRBV20-1 to TRBJ2-3; TRBD2 is a possible D gene (6 bases). V lost 0 bases and J lost 2, with 15 bases in between. The germline V gene has CDR1 DFQATT and CDR2 SNEGSKA (reference sequence). The length of the CDR3 is 16 residues. The CDR3 sequence: CSARDPAGGNTDTQYF. The CDR3 nucleotides are TGCAGTGCTAGAGATCCGGCCGGGGGTAACACAGATACGCAGTATTTT.

The V gene is TRBV2, the J gene TRBJ1-1; TRBD1 might be the D (5 bases). V was trimmed by 8 bases and J by 4 bases, leaving 11 bases between them. The length of the CDR3 is 12 residues. CDR1 and CDR2 (germline): SNHLY, FYNNEI. The CDR3 DNA reads TGTGCCAGCGGGAGGGGCGTCACTGAAGCTTTCTTT. It yields the protein CASGRGVTEAFF.

The chain joins TRBV30 to TRBJ1-1; a weak D match, TRBD1 (5 bases). The CDR3 has 14 residues. CDR1 and CDR2 (germline): GTSNPN, SVGIG (reference sequence). Trimming cost V 5 bases and J 5 bases, with 18 bases left between them. CDR3 bases: TGTGCCTGGGGCCTTACAGGCGGATCTACTGAAGCTTTCTTT. Protein: CAWGLTGGSTEAFF. The whole variable domain, remainder taken from reference TRBV30 and TRBJ1-1, is SQTIHQWPATLVQPVGSPLSLECTVEGTSNPNLYWYRQAAGRGLQLLFYSVGIGQISSEVPQNLSASRPQDRQFILSSKKLLLSDSGFYLCAWGLTGGSTEAFFGQGTRLTVV.

The rearrangement joins TRBV6-5 to TRBJ1-5; D not resolved. CDR1 and CDR2 from the germline V gene are MNHEY and SVGAGI. The CDR3 loop spans 18 amino acids. The germline V and J ends were trimmed by 0 bases and 0 bases, with 15 bases remaining between them. This chain's CDR3 is CASSYSSRGGYSNQPQHF. CDR3 DNA sequence: TGTGCCAGCAGTTACTCAAGCCGGGGAGGGTATAGCAATCAGCCCCAGCATTTT.